The 2 T cell receptor beta chains in this list originate from one sample, sequenced in a study of patients and donors after allogeneic stem cell transplantation. TCRdb used MiXCR to reprocess the RT-PCR reads, holding one entry per CDR3 protein. The sample holds roughly 150,000 distinct CDR3 sequences, about a quarter seen once. Sequenced sample: blood, either unsorted or a sorted T cell fraction (not recorded which). These receptors originate from a human donor who was either an allogeneic HSCT recipient or a stem cell or donor lymphocyte infusion donor (not recorded which). It is not recorded whose cells these are; they may come from a transplant donor.

J is TRBJ1-2 and V is TRBV5-1, with TRBD1 matching 8 bases. Trimming removed 5 bases from V and 2 bases from J; junction bases left unmatched: 8. This CDR3 comprises 15 residues. Germline V gives CDR1 SGHRS, CDR2 YFSETQ. The CDR3 loop is CASRSQGASNYGYTF. CDR3 DNA: TGCGCCAGCAGGTCCCAGGGGGCCTCGAACTATGGCTACACCTTC.

The chain couples TRBV5-6 to TRBJ2-5; weak D call: TRBD1 (7 bases). This CDR3 is built from 14 residues. Trimming stripped 0 bases from V and 4 bases from J, with 10 bases between. Germline V CDR1 and CDR2: SGHDT, YYEEEE. The CDR3 here is CASSLGQGGETQYF. CDR3 coding DNA: TGTGCCAGCAGCTTGGGACAGGGAGGAGAGACCCAGTACTTC.